This T cell receptor (beta chain) was obtained from a study of cytomegalovirus exposure and HLA in healthy donors. This clone has only one observation. The PCR ran on 60 Vbeta and 13 Jbeta primers. The repertoire was sequenced with immunoSEQ multiplex PCR; TCRdb's copy has only in-frame clones and lacks some. The repertoire consists of 100,000 or so clones, with about 70% occurring once and the leading ten covering 2% to 2.5%. J lost 9 bases, V lost 4 bases, and 7 bases had no gene match. Germline CDR1 is MNHNS and CDR2 is SASEGT. The CDR3 totals 15 residues. Material: PBMCs. This sequence joins TRBV6-1 and TRBJ2-1, with TRBD1 matching 12 bases. This receptor was obtained from a human donor in good health. This CDR3 is CASSGDRGLVFEQFF. CDR3 sequence (DNA): TGTGCCAGCAGTGGGGACAGGGGGCTTGTGTTTGAGCAGTTCTTC.